What follows is one T cell receptor (beta chain) and its context. This CDR3 has 16 residues. With V trimmed by 4 bases and J by 5 bases, 11 bases remained unmatched. CDR1 KGHSH and CDR2 LQKENI come from the germline V gene. Repertoires were generated with immunoSEQ multiplex PCR, while TCRdb's copy carries only in-frame clones and drops some. Of more than 110,000 clones listed, roughly 90% are singletons. This entry belongs to a study of T cell responses to AZD1222 COVID-19 vaccine. The clonotype originates from an adult in good health. The specimen was peripheral blood, collected on day 0 of AZD1222 vaccination. This chain uses TRBV18 with TRBJ2-5; 9 nucleotides match TRBD1. The CDR3 sequence: CASSHGTGRNGETQYF. The CDR3 DNA reads as TGTGCCAGCTCACATGGGACAGGGCGGAACGGGGAGACCCAGTACTTC.